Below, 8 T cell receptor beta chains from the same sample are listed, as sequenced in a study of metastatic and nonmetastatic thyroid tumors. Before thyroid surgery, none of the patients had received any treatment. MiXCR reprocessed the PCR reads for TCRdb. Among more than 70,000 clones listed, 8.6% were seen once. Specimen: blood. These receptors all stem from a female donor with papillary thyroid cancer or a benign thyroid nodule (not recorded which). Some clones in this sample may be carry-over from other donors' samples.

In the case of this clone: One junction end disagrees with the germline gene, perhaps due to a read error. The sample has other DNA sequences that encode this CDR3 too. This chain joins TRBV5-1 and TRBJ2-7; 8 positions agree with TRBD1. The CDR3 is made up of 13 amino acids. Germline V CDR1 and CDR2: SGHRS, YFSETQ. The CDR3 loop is CASSGQGPYEQYF. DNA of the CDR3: TGCGCCAGCAGCGGACAGGGTCCCTATGAGCAGTACTTC.

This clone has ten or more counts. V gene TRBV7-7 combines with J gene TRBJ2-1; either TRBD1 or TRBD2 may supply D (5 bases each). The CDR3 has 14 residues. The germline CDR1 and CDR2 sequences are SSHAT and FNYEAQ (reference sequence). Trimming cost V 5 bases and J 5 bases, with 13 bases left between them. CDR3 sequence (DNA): TGTGCCAGCAGCCTCGGGACGGCAAACAATGAGCAGTTCTTC. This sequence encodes CASSLGTANNEQFF. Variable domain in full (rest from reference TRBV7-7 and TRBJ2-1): GAGVSQSPRYKVTKRGQDVTLRCDPISSHATLYWYQQALGQGPEFLTYFNYEAQPDKSGLPSDRFSAERPEGSISTLTIQRTEQRDSAMYRCASSLGTANNEQFFGPGTRLTVL.

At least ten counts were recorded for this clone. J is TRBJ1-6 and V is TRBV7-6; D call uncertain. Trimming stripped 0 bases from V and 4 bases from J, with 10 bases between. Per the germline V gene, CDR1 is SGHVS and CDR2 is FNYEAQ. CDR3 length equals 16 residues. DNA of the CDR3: TGTGCCAGCAGCTTAGCCGGACGGACGTATAATTCACCCCTCCACTTT. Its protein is CASSLAGRTYNSPLHF.

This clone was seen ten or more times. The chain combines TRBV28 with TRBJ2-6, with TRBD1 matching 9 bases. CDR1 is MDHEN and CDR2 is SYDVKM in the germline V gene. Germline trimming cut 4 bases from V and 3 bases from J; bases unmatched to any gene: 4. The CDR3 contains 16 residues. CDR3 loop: CASSSLTGGGANVLTF. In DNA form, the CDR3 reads TGTGCCAGCAGTTCCCTGACAGGGGGTGGGGCCAACGTCCTGACTTTC.

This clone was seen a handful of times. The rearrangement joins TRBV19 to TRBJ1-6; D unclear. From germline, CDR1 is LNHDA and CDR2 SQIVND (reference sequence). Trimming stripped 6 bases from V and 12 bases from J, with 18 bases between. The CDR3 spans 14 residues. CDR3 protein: CASSLQSGPQPLHF. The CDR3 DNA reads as TGTGCCAGTAGCTTGCAGTCCGGGCCTCAACCCCTCCACTTT.

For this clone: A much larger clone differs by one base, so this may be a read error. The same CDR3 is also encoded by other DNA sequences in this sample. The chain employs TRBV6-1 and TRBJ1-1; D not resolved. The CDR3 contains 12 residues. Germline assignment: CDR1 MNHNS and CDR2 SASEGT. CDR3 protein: CASRSGNTEAFF. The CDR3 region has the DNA TGTGCCAGCAGGTCCGGGAACACTGAGGCTTTCTTT.

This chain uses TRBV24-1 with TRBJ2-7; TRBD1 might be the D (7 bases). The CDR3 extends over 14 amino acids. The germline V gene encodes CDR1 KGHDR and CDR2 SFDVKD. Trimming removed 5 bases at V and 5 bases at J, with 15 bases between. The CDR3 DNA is TGTGCCACCAGTGGCGCCGGAGGGGGCCACGAGCAGTACTTC. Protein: CATSGAGGGHEQYF.

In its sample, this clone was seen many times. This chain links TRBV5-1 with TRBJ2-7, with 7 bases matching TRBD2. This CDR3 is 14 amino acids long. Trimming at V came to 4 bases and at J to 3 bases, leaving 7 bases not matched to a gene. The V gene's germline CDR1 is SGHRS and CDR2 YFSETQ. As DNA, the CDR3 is TGCGCCAGCAGCGGGGGGGGACTCCTCTACGAGCAGTACTTC. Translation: CASSGGGLLYEQYF.